The rows below give T cell receptor beta chains drawn from one sample of a study of CD8 T cells in ankylosing spondylitis. TCRdb fed the 5' RACE reads into MiXCR, producing one record per CDR3 protein. The repertoire has over 30,000 distinct CDR3 sequences, 9.5% to 12% of them found once; the top ten carry 20%. The sample comprised synovial fluid, either unsorted or a sorted T cell fraction (not recorded which). Receptors were obtained from a male donor with ankylosing spondylitis. CDR3s include the opening cysteine and the closing phenylalanine or tryptophan. The D gene is left open where the match is weak. Only part of the rows carry a size: once, few, many, or a class if the clone is expanded.

clone_size	j_call	v_call	d_call	cdr3_aa	cdr3_nt
NA	TRBJ2-3	TRBV18	NA	CASSTNRADTQYF	TGTGCCAGCTCAACCAACAGGGCAGATACGCAGTATTTT
NA	TRBJ2-3	TRBV28	TRBD1	CASWTGEDTQYF	TGTGCCAGTTGGACAGGGGAAGATACGCAGTATTTT
NA	TRBJ1-1	TRBV20-1	NA	CSASGPYRDTVNTEAFF	TGCAGTGCTAGCGGACCTTACCGGGACACGGTGAACACTGAAGCTTTCTTT
NA	TRBJ1-5	TRBV2	NA	CASSTDRGRSQPQHF	TGTGCCAGCAGTACAGACAGAGGTAGAAGTCAGCCCCAGCATTTT
many	TRBJ2-1	TRBV28	NA	CASSPPSGMTNNEQFF	TGTGCCAGCAGTCCCCCTTCCGGGATGACCAACAATGAGCAGTTCTTC
many	TRBJ2-5	TRBV12-3/TRBV12-4	TRBD2	CTCCRPGLAGGPSATQYF	TGTACCTGCTGTCGCCCGGGACTAGCGGGAGGGCCCTCCGCGACCCAGTACTTC
NA	TRBJ1-1	TRBV3-1	NA	CASSRSRGTTEAFF	TGTGCCAGCAGTCGATCCCGGGGTACCACTGAAGCTTTCTTT
NA	TRBJ2-2	TRBV11-2	NA	CASSLVGGLAGELFF	TGTGCCAGCAGCTTAGTAGGGGGACTGGCCGGGGAGCTGTTTTTT
few	TRBJ2-7	TRBV2	NA	CASRGYSYEQYF	TGTGCCAGCAGAGGATACTCCTACGAGCAGTACTTC
many	TRBJ1-5	TRBV27	NA	CATSTPLDSADQPQHF	TGTGCCACCAGTACGCCCTTAGACAGCGCTGATCAGCCCCAGCATTTT
NA	TRBJ2-3	TRBV28	TRBD2	CASSPSGTSTDTQYF	TGTGCCAGCTCCCCCAGCGGGACTAGCACAGATACGCAGTATTTT
many	TRBJ1-1	TRBV7-8	NA	CASSPQVDWEAFF	TGTGCCAGCAGCCCCCAGGTGGACTGGGAGGCTTTCTTT
many	TRBJ2-3	TRBV28	NA	CASRRATGADTQYF	TGTGCCAGCAGGCGGGCGACCGGGGCGGATACGCAGTATTTT
NA	TRBJ2-1	TRBV24-1	TRBD1	CATSELGQGSHEQFF	TGTGCCACCAGTGAGCTGGGACAGGGCTCCCATGAGCAGTTCTTC
many	TRBJ2-5	TRBV10-3	NA	CAISEPGQTQYF	TGTGCCATCAGTGAACCTGGGCAGACCCAGTACTTC
NA	TRBJ2-3	TRBV12-5	TRBD2	CASGLVRLAGIDTQYF	TGTGCTAGTGGTTTGGTACGCCTAGCGGGGATAGATACGCAGTATTTT
few	TRBJ1-2	TRBV4-3	NA	CASSQDPTGKGYGYTF	TGCGCCAGCAGCCAAGATCCTACGGGGAAGGGCTATGGCTACACCTTC
few	TRBJ2-3	TRBV6-2/TRBV6-3	NA	CASSSGTGSTDTQYF	TGTGCCAGCAGTTCCGGGACTGGGAGCACAGATACGCAGTATTTT
few	TRBJ1-6	TRBV2	NA	CASRGSPLHF	TGTGCCAGCAGGGGATCACCCCTCCACTTT
many	TRBJ2-7	TRBV5-1	NA	CASSLEGDSYEQYF	TGCGCCAGCAGCTTGGAAGGGGACTCCTACGAGCAGTACTTC
NA	TRBJ1-5	TRBV5-1	TRBD1	CASSLGTGVQPQHF	TGCGCCAGCAGCCTAGGGACAGGGGTTCAGCCCCAGCATTTT
NA	TRBJ2-1	TRBV7-6	TRBD2	CASSHGSGRAGVSVQFF	TGTGCCAGCAGCCACGGGTCCGGGCGAGCGGGAGTTTCGGTGCAGTTCTTC
many	TRBJ2-1	TRBV7-2	NA	CASSFRAVLGYNEQFF	TGTGCCAGCAGCTTCAGGGCGGTTCTTGGGTACAATGAGCAGTTCTTC
many	TRBJ2-7	TRBV6-6	NA	CASSTKIYEQYF	TGTGCCAGCAGTACAAAGATTTACGAGCAGTACTTC
NA	TRBJ2-3	TRBV28	NA	CASTPSTMATDTQYF	TGTGCCAGCACTCCTTCGACTATGGCGACAGATACGCAGTATTTT
NA	TRBJ1-5	TRBV6-6	NA	CASGFRNQPQHF	TGTGCCAGCGGGTTCCGCAATCAGCCCCAGCATTTT
NA	TRBJ2-3	TRBV7-2	TRBD2	CASSLVGGGGPDTQYF	TGTGCCAGCAGCTTAGTGGGCGGGGGAGGCCCCGATACGCAGTATTTT
many	TRBJ1-2	TRBV2	NA	CASSDGEFGYTF	TGTGCCAGCAGCGATGGGGAGTTTGGCTACACCTTC
NA	TRBJ1-5	TRBV19	NA	CASWVGGSNQPQHF	TGTGCCAGTTGGGTCGGCGGAAGCAATCAGCCCCAGCATTTT
NA	TRBJ2-7	TRBV10-2	TRBD1	CASSESAGGDELYF	TGCGCCAGCAGTGAGTCGGCAGGGGGAGACGAGCTGTACTTC
few	TRBJ2-1	TRBV18	NA	CASSPPAGQYNEQFF	TGTGCCAGCTCACCACCGGCTGGACAGTACAATGAGCAGTTCTTC
NA	TRBJ2-7	TRBV7-3	NA	CASSLRNGYEQYF	TGTGCCAGCAGCTTAAGGAACGGATACGAGCAGTACTTC
many	TRBJ2-7	TRBV6-5	TRBD1	CASSYAQGWFDEQYF	TGTGCCAGCAGTTACGCACAGGGGTGGTTCGACGAGCAGTACTTC
NA	TRBJ2-3	TRBV20-1	NA	CSARSGLDITDTQYF	TGCAGTGCTAGAAGCGGGCTAGACATTACAGATACGCAGTATTTT
NA	TRBJ2-4	TRBV13	NA	CASSEQGQNIQYF	TGTGCCAGCAGCGAACAGGGACAAAACATTCAGTACTTC
few	TRBJ2-7	TRBV9	NA	CASSVAPVLLYEQYF	TGTGCCAGCAGCGTAGCCCCCGTGCTCCTTTACGAGCAGTACTTC
NA	TRBJ1-1	TRBV6-5	NA	CASSYVGPGGTEAFF	TGTGCCAGCAGTTACGTGGGCCCGGGCGGCACTGAAGCTTTCTTT
few	TRBJ1-4	TRBV28	NA	CASSFGGSTNEKLFF	TGTGCCAGCAGTTTTGGGGGTTCAACTAATGAAAAACTGTTTTTT
NA	TRBJ2-7	TRBV28	TRBD2	CASSTLAGAPVHEQYF	TGTGCCAGCAGTACTCTAGCGGGAGCGCCGGTCCACGAGCAGTACTTC
many	TRBJ2-1	TRBV6-1	TRBD1	CASSGTDSYNEQFF	TGTGCCAGCTCGGGGACAGACTCCTACAATGAGCAGTTCTTC
NA	TRBJ2-1	TRBV20-1	NA	CSARFVQKNSYNEQFF	TGCAGTGCTAGGTTTGTGCAAAAAAACTCCTACAATGAGCAGTTCTTC
many	TRBJ2-3	TRBV5-4	NA	CASSRGSTDTQYF	TGTGCCAGCAGCCGTGGGTCCACAGATACGCAGTATTTT
many	TRBJ2-2	TRBV6-4	NA	CASSEANTGELFF	TGTGCCAGCAGTGAAGCGAACACCGGGGAGCTGTTTTTT
NA	TRBJ1-1	TRBV12-3/TRBV12-4	NA	CASSGGANTEAFF	TGTGCCAGCAGTGGTGGGGCGAACACTGAAGCTTTCTTT
once	TRBJ2-7	TRBV15	NA	CATSRERGYYEQYF	TGTGCCACCAGCAGAGAGAGGGGATATTACGAGCAGTACTTC
NA	TRBJ2-1	TRBV20-1	TRBD2	CSASSAGGPRNEQFF	TGCAGTGCTAGTTCGGCGGGAGGACCAAGGAATGAGCAGTTCTTC
many	TRBJ2-3	TRBV5-6	NA	CASSWGATDTQYF	TGTGCCAGCAGTTGGGGGGCCACAGATACGCAGTATTTT
many	TRBJ2-3	TRBV6-1	NA	CASTPSVGVPDTQYF	TGTGCCAGCACCCCTAGTGTTGGCGTCCCAGATACGCAGTATTTT
NA	TRBJ2-2	TRBV28	NA	CASSYNTGELFF	TGTGCCAGCAGTTATAACACCGGGGAGCTGTTTTTT
NA	TRBJ1-5	TRBV12-3/TRBV12-4	NA	CASSDKGGYSNQPQHF	TGTGCCAGCAGCGACAAGGGGGGTTATAGCAATCAGCCCCAGCATTTT
few	TRBJ2-6	TRBV6-1	NA	CASSPDPGANVLTF	TGTGCCAGCAGTCCAGACCCTGGGGCCAACGTCCTGACTTTC
many	TRBJ2-3	TRBV28	NA	CASSSLKQPDTQYF	TGTGCCAGCAGTTCCCTGAAGCAACCAGATACGCAGTATTTT
NA	TRBJ2-3	TRBV19	TRBD2	CASSMGLAGGHTQYF	TGTGCCAGTAGTATGGGGCTAGCGGGAGGCCATACGCAGTATTTT
NA	TRBJ2-3	TRBV13	TRBD2	CASSPLAEGGQAQYF	TGTGCCAGCAGCCCCCTAGCGGAGGGAGGGCAAGCGCAGTATTTT
many	TRBJ1-5	TRBV18	NA	CASSLYLDVQPQHF	TGTGCCAGCTCCCTTTACCTGGACGTTCAGCCCCAGCATTTT
NA	TRBJ2-3	TRBV29-1	NA	CSVAYESTDTQYF	TGCAGCGTCGCCTATGAGAGCACAGATACGCAGTATTTT
many	TRBJ1-5	TRBV12-3/TRBV12-4	NA	CASSITAQAGNQPQHF	TGTGCCAGCAGTATAACCGCGCAGGCGGGCAATCAGCCCCAGCATTTT
many	TRBJ1-5	TRBV4-2	NA	CASSQELGNGQPQHF	TGTGCCAGCAGCCAAGAGCTAGGTAACGGTCAGCCCCAGCATTTT
NA	TRBJ2-7	TRBV10-1	TRBD1	CASSDGYGTATYEQYF	TGCGCCAGCAGTGACGGTTACGGGACAGCAACCTACGAGCAGTACTTC